Listed here are 32 T cell receptor beta chains from one sample, sequenced in a study of shared clonotypes between healthy human individuals. Libraries were prepared by immunoSEQ multiplex PCR; TCRdb keeps only in-frame clonotypes and omits some of them. The table has roughly 110,000 clones, around two thirds seen once; the top ten hold around 25%. Sequencing was performed on memory CD8+ T cells sorted from blood. The sample's subset: CD45RO+ cells pooled with CCR7-negative TemRA cells. All receptors come from a woman in her twenties or thirties in good health.

The rearrangement joins TRBV25-1 to TRBJ2-5; 7 bases fit TRBD1. Gene TRBJ2-7 matches the end of the DNA better, so the J call may be wrong. Germline V gene lookup returns CDR1 MGHDK and CDR2 SYGVNS. This CDR3 spans 16 amino acids. The CDR3 loop is CASSEKGQDPADEQYF. CDR3 nucleotides: TGTGCCAGCAGTGAAAAAGGACAGGACCCTGCCGACGAGCAGTACTTC.

This clone was observed many times. The chain couples TRBV13 to TRBJ2-5, with 8 bases matching TRBD1. V gave up 4 bases and J gave up 8 bases; unmatched junction bases: 9. Germline V gene lookup returns CDR1 PRHDT and CDR2 FYEKMQ (reference sequence). This CDR3 is 14 amino acids long. CDR3 amino acids: CASSWRGQEVTQYF. CDR3 coding DNA: TGTGCCAGCAGCTGGAGGGGACAGGAGGTCACCCAGTACTTC.

The V and J genes are TRBV19 and TRBJ2-5, with 11 bases that match TRBD2. The DNA end is a closer match to TRBJ2-7, so the J assignment may be wrong. CDR3 size: 17 residues. CDR1 LNHDA and CDR2 SQIVND come from the germline V gene (reference sequence). CDR3 in amino acids: CASSMVSGRVPLYEQYF. DNA for the CDR3: TGTGCCAGTAGTATGGTTAGCGGGAGGGTACCTCTCTACGAGCAGTACTTC.

Turning to this clone: A much larger clone differs by one base, so this may be a read error. Other DNA sequences from this sample encode an identical CDR3 as well. The chain uses TRBV6-1 and TRBJ1-2, with D uncertain. The V gene lost 5 bases and the J gene lost 4 bases, with 11 bases spanning the gap. This CDR3 region has 13 residues. Germline-derived CDR1 and CDR2 are MNHNS and SASEGT. The CDR3 DNA is TGTGCCAGCAGTCAAGACACGATCTATGGCTACACCTTC. Translated: CASSQDTIYGYTF.

The chain combines TRBV7-7 with TRBJ2-5; D is possibly TRBD2 (7 bases). The germline CDR1 and CDR2 sequences are SSHAT and FNYEAQ (reference sequence). The CDR3 length is 15 residues. Deletions cut 5 bases from V and 1 base from J, with 14 bases between. In nucleotides, the CDR3 is TGTGCCAGCAGCCGCAGGGGAGGGGGCCAAGAGACCCAGTACTTC. This codes for CASSRRGGGQETQYF.

The V and J genes are TRBV5-6 and TRBJ2-6; D unresolved. Germline V lookup: CDR1 SGHDT, CDR2 YYEEEE. This CDR3 has 18 residues. V lost 4 bases to trimming and J lost 2 bases, with 19 bases between them. CDR3 in amino acids: CASSGRLTRAPGANVLTF. The DNA of the CDR3 is TGTGCCAGCAGCGGACGCCTTACCCGAGCCCCTGGGGCCAACGTCCTGACTTTC. The full variable domain, with the rest looked up from reference TRBV5-6 and TRBJ2-6, is DAGVTQSPTHLIKTRGQQVTLRCSPKSGHDTVSWYQQALGQGPQFIFQYYEEEERQRGNFPDRFSGHQFPNYSSELNVNALLLGDSALYLCASSGRLTRAPGANVLTFGAGSRLTVL.

V usage is TRBV30 and J usage is TRBJ1-5; tentative D call: TRBD1 (6 bases). The CDR3 is 14 amino acids. Germline CDR1 and CDR2: GTSNPN and SVGIG (reference sequence). Trimming removed 1 base from V and 3 bases from J, with 10 bases in between. CDR3 amino acids: CAWSGAGVNQPQHF. The CDR3 DNA reads TGTGCCTGGAGTGGGGCAGGGGTCAATCAGCCCCAGCATTTT.

As DNA, the CDR3 is TGTGCCAGCAGTGATCCCGTGGAGCGGGATAACACCGGGGAGCTGTTTTTT. Protein: CASSDPVERDNTGELFF. The chain employs TRBV25-1 and TRBJ2-2; 7 positions match TRBD2. Germline V gives CDR1 MGHDK, CDR2 SYGVNS. This CDR3 spans 17 amino acids. Losses at the gene ends were 3 bases for V and 2 bases for J; bases not matched to a gene: 9.

The chain has TRBV27 and TRBJ2-7; tentatively, D is TRBD2 (5 bases). Germline lookup yields CDR1 MNHEY and CDR2 SMNVEV (reference sequence). V was trimmed by 6 bases and J by 2 bases, leaving 20 bases between them. The CDR3 is 16 residues long. The CDR3 is CASSPTDRERPYEQYF. The CDR3 nucleotides read TGTGCCAGCAGCCCAACCGATAGGGAGCGCCCCTACGAGCAGTACTTC.

The CDR3 spells CASSPDSHTQYF. In DNA, the CDR3 is TGTGCCAGCAGCCCCGATTCCCATACGCAGTATTTT. The chain recombines TRBV11-2 with TRBJ2-3, with no clear D. The CDR3 consists of 12 residues. V was trimmed by 5 bases and J by 7 bases, leaving 10 bases between them. The germline gives CDR1 SGHAT, CDR2 FQNNGV. Full variable domain (rest looked up from reference TRBV11-2 and TRBJ2-3): EAGVAQSPRYKIIEKRQSVAFWCNPISGHATLYWYQQILGQGPKLLIQFQNNGVVDDSQLPKDRFSAERLKGVDSTLKIQPAKLEDSAVYLCASSPDSHTQYFGPGTRLTVL.

The CDR3 reads CASSPTPAGGGEQFF. CDR3 bases: TGCGCCAGCAGCCCCACCCCCGCGGGAGGAGGCGAGCAGTTCTTC. The V and J genes are TRBV5-1 and TRBJ2-1; the match to TRBD2 covers 8 bases. V lost 4 bases, J lost 10 bases, and 13 bases stayed unmatched. This CDR3 is 15 amino acids long. Germline V gives CDR1 SGHRS, CDR2 YFSETQ.

This clone was counted at least ten times. The rearrangement links TRBV4-2 to TRBJ1-2; D possibly corresponds to TRBD1 (6 bases). CDR1 is LGHNA and CDR2 is YNFKEQ in the germline V gene. Trimming shortened V by 0 bases and J by 4 bases, and 9 bases separated the two germline ends. The CDR3 sequence is 14 residues long. The DNA of the CDR3 is TGTGCCAGCAGCCAAGAACAGGGCCTCTATGGCTACACCTTC. Protein sequence: CASSQEQGLYGYTF.

The chain combines TRBV25-1 with TRBJ2-7; D is possibly TRBD1 (6 bases). This CDR3 region has 17 residues. The ends were cut back, 6 bases at V and 2 bases at J, with 23 bases in the middle. Per germline, CDR1 MGHDK and CDR2 SYGVNS. In nucleotides, the CDR3 is TGTGCCAGCAGCCAACTCGATTCGGACAGAGGTCCCTACGAGCAGTACTTC. It is translated as CASSQLDSDRGPYEQYF.

This chain uses TRBV4-1 with TRBJ1-1; weak D call: TRBD1 (5 bases). With 0 bases removed from V and 4 bases from J, the gap between germline ends came to 12 bases. Looked up from germline, CDR1 is MGHRA and CDR2 is YSYEKL. This CDR3 has 15 residues. The CDR3 loop is CASSQDKGQGTEAFF. CDR3 DNA: TGCGCCAGCAGCCAAGATAAAGGCCAGGGCACTGAAGCTTTCTTT.

This chain uses TRBV19 with TRBJ1-4; D is uncertain. V lost 5 bases to trimming and J lost 10 bases, with 11 bases between them. CDR3 length: 12 amino acids. Germline CDR1 and CDR2: LNHDA and SQIVND (reference sequence). The CDR3 loop reads CASSYGKGKLFF. CDR3 nucleotide sequence: TGTGCCAGTAGTTACGGGAAGGGAAAACTGTTTTTT.

The chain recombines TRBV10-1 with TRBJ2-1; 7 nucleotides agree with TRBD2. V lost 4 bases, J lost 6 bases, and 0 bases stayed unmatched. Per germline, CDR1 WNHNN and CDR2 SYGVQD (reference sequence). The CDR3 covers 12 residues. The CDR3 reads CASSGLANEQFF. The CDR3 nucleotides read TGCGCCAGCAGTGGACTAGCCAATGAGCAGTTCTTC.

The chain joins TRBV28 to TRBJ2-7; tentative D call: TRBD1 (6 bases). V was shortened by 10 bases and J by 0 bases, with 19 bases between the two germline ends. Germline-derived CDR1 and CDR2 are MDHEN and SYDVKM. This CDR3 contains 15 residues. CDR3 in amino acids: CATLSRQDPSYEQYF. CDR3 nucleotide sequence: TGTGCCACATTAAGCCGACAGGACCCCTCCTACGAGCAGTACTTC.

This rearrangement joins TRBV28 to TRBJ1-2, with D hard to call. CDR3 length: 13 amino acids. CDR1 is MDHEN and CDR2 is SYDVKM in the germline V gene. The V end was cut by 3 bases, the J end by 4 bases, with 9 bases between. The CDR3 DNA follows: TGTGCCAGCAGTTTTATTAGAACCTATGGCTACACCTTC. Its protein product is CASSFIRTYGYTF.

This clone was counted between two and nine times. The CDR3 reads CSAGTGYEQYF. In DNA, the CDR3 is TGCAGTGCTGGGACAGGGTACGAGCAGTACTTC. The V gene is TRBV20-1, the J gene TRBJ2-7; 9 bases are shared with TRBD1. The CDR3 runs 11 residues. The ends lost 5 bases at V and 4 bases at J; junction bases unmatched: 0. The germline V gene has CDR1 DFQATT and CDR2 SNEGSKA (reference sequence).

This clone was detected many times. The rearrangement links TRBV11-2 to TRBJ2-1, with D maybe TRBD2 (6 bases). V was clipped by 1 base and J by 3 bases, with 19 bases between them. Germline assignment: CDR1 SGHAT and CDR2 FQNNGV. The CDR3 contains 18 residues. The CDR3 DNA follows: TGTGCCAGCAGCTTAGTCCTGAGGGGTAGGAGGGTCTACAATGAGCAGTTCTTC. It encodes CASSLVLRGRRVYNEQFF.

This clone was found a few times. The rearrangement uses TRBV9 and TRBJ1-1; TRBD1 agrees at 10 bases. Germline loops: CDR1 SGDLS, CDR2 YYNGEE. The length of the CDR3 is 15 residues. V shed 3 bases, J shed 4 bases, and the junction held 6 bases outside the gene matches. The CDR3 region is CASSDRTGGATEAFF. The CDR3 DNA reads TGTGCCAGCAGCGACCGGACAGGGGGAGCCACTGAAGCTTTCTTT.

The CDR3 DNA sequence: TGTGCCAGCAACTTTGGGGGGACCGGGGAGCTGTTTTTT. This translates into CASNFGGTGELFF. The V and J genes are TRBV9 and TRBJ2-2, with D tentatively TRBD2 (6 bases). V dropped 6 bases and J dropped 5 bases, with 11 bases sitting between them. CDR3 length: 13 amino acids. The germline V gene encodes CDR1 SGDLS and CDR2 YYNGEE.

V gene TRBV5-1 combines with J gene TRBJ1-3, with D tentatively TRBD1 (6 bases). CDR1 is SGHRS, CDR2 YFSETQ, per germline. This CDR3 is built from 14 residues. Trimming shortened V by 0 bases and J by 4 bases, and 8 bases separated the two germline ends. The DNA for the CDR3 is TGCGCCAGCAGCTTGGTTACAGGGGGAAACACCATATATTTT. Amino acid sequence: CASSLVTGGNTIYF.

The chain uses TRBV5-1 and TRBJ1-1, with D unclear. The CDR3 loop spans 14 amino acids. Trimming removed 0 bases at V and 3 bases at J, with 9 bases between. CDR1 is SGHRS and CDR2 is YFSETQ in the germline V gene. The CDR3 here is CASSLGQVDTEAFF. DNA of the CDR3: TGCGCCAGCAGCTTGGGGCAGGTGGACACTGAAGCTTTCTTT.

This chain joins TRBV28 and TRBJ2-5, with 7 bases identical to TRBD2. V was pared by 5 bases and J by 1 base, with 13 bases of the junction left unmatched. This CDR3 region has 17 residues. Per the germline V gene, CDR1 is MDHEN and CDR2 is SYDVKM. Here the CDR3 DNA reads TGTGCCAGCAGTCTCCGGGGACGGGAGGTCTTCCAAGAGACCCAGTACTTC. This translates into CASSLRGREVFQETQYF.

This clone was detected only once. This chain uses TRBV30 with TRBJ1-5, with D possibly matching TRBD1 (5 bases). CDR3 length: 15 residues. The germline V gene has CDR1 GTSNPN and CDR2 SVGIG (reference sequence). Trimming shortened V by 1 base and J by 1 base, and 11 bases separated the two germline ends. The CDR3 loop reads CAWSDRMVSNQPQHF. CDR3 bases: TGTGCCTGGAGTGACAGGATGGTAAGCAATCAGCCCCAGCATTTT.

The chain is built from TRBV6-6 and TRBJ2-7; no reliable D call. This CDR3 contains 13 residues. Germline lookup yields CDR1 MNHNY and CDR2 SVGAGI (reference sequence). The V and J ends lost 6 bases and 5 bases respectively, with 14 bases between them. CDR3: CASSLVTSHEQYF. The CDR3 nucleotides are TGTGCCAGCAGCTTAGTCACCAGCCACGAGCAGTACTTC.

About this clone: Being one base from a much bigger clone, this may be a read error. As DNA, the CDR3 is TGCGGCGTTGGGTCGGGAGAAGGGTATGAGCAGTACTTC. It translates to CGVGSGEGYEQYF. The chain couples TRBV29-1 to TRBJ2-7, with D possibly matching TRBD2 (6 bases). The germline V gene has CDR1 SQVTM and CDR2 ANQGSEA. CDR3 length equals 13 residues.

This clone has at least ten counts. This chain joins TRBV7-9 and TRBJ2-7; D remains unclear. Germline lookup yields CDR1 SEHNR and CDR2 FQNEAQ (reference sequence). The CDR3 length is 13 residues. V was shortened by 4 bases and J by 3 bases, with 10 bases between the two germline ends. CDR3 in DNA: TGTGCCAGCAGCTCAGACACGGGCTACGAGCAGTACTTC. Translated, it gives CASSSDTGYEQYF.

The J gene is TRBJ1-2, the V gene TRBV4-2; 8 bases align to TRBD1. Germline lookup yields CDR1 LGHNA and CDR2 YNFKEQ. Losses at the gene ends were 3 bases for V and 4 bases for J; bases not matched to a gene: 7. This CDR3 is built from 15 residues. The CDR3 region has the DNA TGTGCCAGCAGCCAGAGAGACAGGGGCACCTATGGCTACACCTTC. It encodes CASSQRDRGTYGYTF.

The chain links TRBV7-6 to TRBJ1-4, with 9 nucleotides matching TRBD1. Per germline, CDR1 SGHVS and CDR2 FNYEAQ. V shed 3 bases, J shed 2 bases, and the junction held 1 base outside the gene matches. The CDR3 spans 15 residues. CDR3 loop: CASSLTGGTNEKLFF. The CDR3 region has the DNA TGTGCCAGCAGCTTGACAGGGGGGACTAATGAAAAACTGTTTTTT.

This clone was counted between two and nine times. The chain uses TRBV14 and TRBJ2-7; no reliable D call. Per the germline V gene, CDR1 is SGHDN and CDR2 is FVKESK. This CDR3 contains 13 residues. V was trimmed by 4 bases and J by 4 bases, leaving 11 bases between them. The CDR3 sequence: CASSPSAEYEQYF. CDR3 DNA: TGTGCCAGCAGCCCATCGGCGGAATACGAGCAGTACTTC.